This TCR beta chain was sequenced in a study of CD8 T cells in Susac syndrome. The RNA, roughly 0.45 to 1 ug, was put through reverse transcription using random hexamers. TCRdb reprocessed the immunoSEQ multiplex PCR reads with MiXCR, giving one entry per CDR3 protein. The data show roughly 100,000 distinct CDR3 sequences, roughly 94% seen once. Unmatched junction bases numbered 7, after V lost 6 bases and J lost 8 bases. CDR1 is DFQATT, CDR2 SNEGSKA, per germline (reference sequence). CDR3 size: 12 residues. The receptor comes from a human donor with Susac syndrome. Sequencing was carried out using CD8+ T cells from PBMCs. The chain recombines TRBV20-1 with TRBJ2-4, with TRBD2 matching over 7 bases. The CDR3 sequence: CSASGVSDIQYF. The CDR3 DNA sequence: TGCAGTGCAAGCGGGGTATCGGACATTCAGTACTTC.